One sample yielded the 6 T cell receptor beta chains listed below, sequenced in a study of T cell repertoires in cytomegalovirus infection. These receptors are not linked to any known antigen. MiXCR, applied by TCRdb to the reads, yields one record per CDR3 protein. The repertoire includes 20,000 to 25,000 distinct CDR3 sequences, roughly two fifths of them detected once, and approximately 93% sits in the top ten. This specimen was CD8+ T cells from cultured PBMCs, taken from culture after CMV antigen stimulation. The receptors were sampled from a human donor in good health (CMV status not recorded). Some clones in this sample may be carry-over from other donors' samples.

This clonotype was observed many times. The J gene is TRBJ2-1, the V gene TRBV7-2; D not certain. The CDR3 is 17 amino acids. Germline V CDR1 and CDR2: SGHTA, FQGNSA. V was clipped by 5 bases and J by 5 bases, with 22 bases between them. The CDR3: CASSNLFVRITNNEQFF. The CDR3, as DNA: TGTGCCAGCAGCAATCTCTTTGTCCGGATCACCAACAATGAGCAGTTCTTC.

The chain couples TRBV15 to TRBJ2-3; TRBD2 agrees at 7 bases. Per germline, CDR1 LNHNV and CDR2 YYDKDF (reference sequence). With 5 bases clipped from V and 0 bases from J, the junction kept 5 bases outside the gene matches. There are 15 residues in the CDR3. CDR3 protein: CATSPSGYSTDTQYF. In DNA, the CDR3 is TGTGCCACCAGCCCTAGCGGTTATAGCACAGATACGCAGTATTTT.

CDR3 nucleotide sequence: TGTGCCAGTAGTATGAGGACAGGGGAATACAATGAGCAGTTCTTC. Translation: CASSMRTGEYNEQFF. The chain joins TRBV19 to TRBJ2-1, with 9 bases identical to TRBD1. The trim removed 3 bases at V and 4 bases at J, leaving 4 bases unmatched. Looked up from germline, CDR1 is LNHDA and CDR2 is SQIVND (reference sequence). This CDR3 has 15 amino acids.

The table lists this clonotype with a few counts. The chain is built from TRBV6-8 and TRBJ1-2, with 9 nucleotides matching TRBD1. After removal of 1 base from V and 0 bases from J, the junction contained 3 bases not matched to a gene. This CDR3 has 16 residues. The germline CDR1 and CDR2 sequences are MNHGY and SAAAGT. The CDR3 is CASSYLRDRANYGYTF. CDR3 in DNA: TGTGCCAGCAGTTACTTACGGGACAGGGCTAACTATGGCTACACCTTC.

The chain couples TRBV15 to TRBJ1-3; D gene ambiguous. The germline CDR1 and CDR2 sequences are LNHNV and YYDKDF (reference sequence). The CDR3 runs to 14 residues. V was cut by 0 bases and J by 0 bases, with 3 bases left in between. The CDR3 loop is CATSRDPSGNTIYF. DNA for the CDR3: TGTGCCACCAGCAGAGATCCCTCTGGAAACACCATATATTTT.

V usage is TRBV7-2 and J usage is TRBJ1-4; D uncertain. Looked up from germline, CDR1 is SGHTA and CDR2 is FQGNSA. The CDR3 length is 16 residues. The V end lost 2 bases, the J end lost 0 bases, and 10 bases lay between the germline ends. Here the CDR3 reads CASSLSGGPTNEKLFF. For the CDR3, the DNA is TGTGCCAGCAGCTTATCCGGAGGACCAACTAATGAAAAACTGTTTTTT.